This record looks at one T cell receptor (beta chain) sequence and its context. What it binds is unknown. A single base separates this from a much larger clone, so it may be a read error. Given the absence of the conserved phenylalanine or tryptophan at the CDR3 end, a read error is likely. This record comes from a study of neurological immune-mediated disorders. Overall study results and limits: Subjects shared no identical expanded-clone CDR3 amino acid sequences, suggesting private TCR-beta repertoires in all groups.

With 10-nucleotide random UMIs, 5'RACE was used to make the cDNA. TCRdb used MiXCR to reprocess the 5' RACE reads, holding one entry per CDR3 protein. Of about 53,000 distinct CDR3 sequences listed, roughly 3.3% are singletons. Per germline, CDR1 SGHTA and CDR2 FQGNSA. Trimming took 2 bases from V and 8 from J, leaving 9 bases between them. This CDR3 has 13 residues. The receptor was isolated from a woman aged 25 to 39 with multiple sclerosis. The chain carries TRBV7-2 and TRBJ1-4; D is perhaps TRBD1 (6 bases). The specimen sequenced was PBMCs. The CDR3 protein is CASSLQGKEKLFC. CDR3 coding DNA: TGTGCCAGCAGCTTACAGGGGAAAGAAAAACTGTTTTGT.